Below, one T cell receptor (beta chain) is given with its context. Trimming took 7 bases from V and 2 from J, leaving 10 bases between them. The CDR3 spans 14 residues. The germline V gene has CDR1 KGHDR and CDR2 SFDVKD. The data were produced by immunoSEQ multiplex PCR, yet TCRdb's version contains in-frame clones alone and is incomplete. Of 280,000 or so clones listed, approximately 81% are singletons. The record originates from a study of blood T cell repertoires in COVID-19. V usage is TRBV24-1 and J usage is TRBJ2-2; D remains ambiguous. This clonotype originated in a woman between 45 and 60 years old who had recovered from COVID-19. Sequenced: PBMCs or T cells enriched from blood (not recorded which). The CDR3 region has the DNA TGTGCCACCAGCTCACAGCCTAACACCGGGGAGCTGTTTTTT. It is translated as CATSSQPNTGELFF.